A selection of T cell receptor beta chains follows, all from one sample in a study of T cell responses to AZD1222 COVID-19 vaccine. Profiled with immunoSEQ multiplex PCR; TCRdb holds only in-frame clones, not every one. The sample includes more than 70,000 clones, 80% to 95% of them seen just once. Source: peripheral blood, taken 28 days after the second AZD1222 dose. These receptors all come from an adult who received the AZD1222 COVID-19 vaccine. The CDR3 runs from the conserved cysteine through the conserved F or W. A D gene is named only where the DNA matches it firmly. Expanded clones get a size class; other rows say once, few or many, or leave the size out.

d_call	v_call	j_call	clone_size	cdr3_nt	cdr3_aa
NA	TRBV7-2	TRBJ1-5	NA	TGTGCCAGCAGCTTAGCGCCGCCAGGGTTAGGCAATCAGCCCCAGCATTTT	CASSLAPPGLGNQPQHF
TRBD1	TRBV9	TRBJ2-7	NA	TGTGCCAGCAGCGTCGGGACAGGGGGCGCGTACGAGCAGTACTTC	CASSVGTGGAYEQYF
TRBD1	TRBV10-2	TRBJ1-5	NA	TGCGCCAGCAGTACCGGGACAGGGAGCCTTCAGCCCCAGCATTTT	CASSTGTGSLQPQHF
TRBD1	TRBV6-5	TRBJ1-1	NA	TGTGCCAGCAGTTATGGACAGGTGAACACTGAAGCTTTCTTT	CASSYGQVNTEAFF
TRBD1	TRBV6-2/TRBV6-3	TRBJ2-7	NA	TGTGCCAGCAGTTGGGGACAGGGACTCTCCTACGAGCAGTACTTC	CASSWGQGLSYEQYF
TRBD1	TRBV9	TRBJ2-3	NA	TGTGCCAGCAGCGTTAGGACAGGGGTTGGAGATACGCAGTATTTT	CASSVRTGVGDTQYF
NA	TRBV27	TRBJ1-1	NA	TGTGCCAGCATGGGGGCGGACTCAGTAGCTTTCTTT	CASMGADSVAFF
NA	TRBV7-8	TRBJ2-1	NA	TGTGCCAGCAGCTTGAGTACTCCGGGTCCTGAGCAGTTCTTC	CASSLSTPGPEQFF
NA	TRBV4-1	TRBJ1-2	NA	TGCGCCAGCAGCCAAGATCAGGCGCTCTATGGCTACACCTTC	CASSQDQALYGYTF
NA	TRBV7-2	TRBJ2-5	NA	TGTGCCAGCAGCCCTGGTAAGAGAGAGACCCAGTACTTC	CASSPGKRETQYF
NA	TRBV5-1	TRBJ1-1	NA	TGCGCCAGCAGCCCTACAAAATCGAACACTGAAGCTTTCTTT	CASSPTKSNTEAFF
NA	TRBV6-5	TRBJ1-4	NA	TGTGCCAGCAGTTACTCGCGGGATGGAAAACTGTTTTTT	CASSYSRDGKLFF
NA	TRBV5-1	TRBJ2-5	NA	TGCGCCAGCAGCTTGCGATCCGAGACGGGAGAGACCCAGTACTTC	CASSLRSETGETQYF
NA	TRBV28	TRBJ2-5	NA	TGTGCCAGCAGTCTCCGGGACGGCCAAGAGACCCAGTACTTC	CASSLRDGQETQYF
TRBD1	TRBV6-6	TRBJ1-2	NA	TGTGCCAGCAGTTCGACAGGGACTAACTATGGCTACACCTTC	CASSSTGTNYGYTF
NA	TRBV6-2/TRBV6-3	TRBJ1-6	NA	TGTGCCAGCAGTTACTCCGGCGATCCCCTCCACTTT	CASSYSGDPLHF
NA	TRBV29-1	TRBJ1-4	NA	TGCAGCGTTCTAGGGACTTCGACTAATGAAAAACTGTTTTTT	CSVLGTSTNEKLFF
NA	TRBV19	TRBJ1-2	NA	TGTGCCAGTCCCGTGGGTGGGAACTATGGCTACACCTTC	CASPVGGNYGYTF
NA	TRBV5-1	TRBJ1-1	once	TGCGCCAGCAGCTTGCCTCGGGAGAACACTGAAGCTTTCTTT	CASSLPRENTEAFF
NA	TRBV29-1	TRBJ1-1	NA	TGCAGCTTGAGGGACGGGAACACTGAAGCTTTCTTT	CSLRDGNTEAFF
NA	TRBV28	TRBJ1-6	NA	TGTGCCAGCATCCCGGGACGGATGAATTCACCCCTCCACTTT	CASIPGRMNSPLHF
NA	TRBV6-6	TRBJ1-4	NA	TGTGCCAGCAGTACCGGGAGCTCCGACGGGAAACTGTTTTTT	CASSTGSSDGKLFF
TRBD1	TRBV11-3	TRBJ2-3	NA	TGTGCCAGCAGCCGGACAGGGGACAGCACAGATACGCAGTATTTT	CASSRTGDSTDTQYF
TRBD1	TRBV30	TRBJ2-2	NA	TGTGCCTACCCACCGGGACAGGGGCTAACCGGGGAGCTGTTTTTT	CAYPPGQGLTGELFF
NA	TRBV5-5	TRBJ2-5	NA	TGTGCCAGCAGCTTGGCCATTTCGGAGGGGTTGGAGACCCAGTACTTC	CASSLAISEGLETQYF
TRBD1	TRBV13	TRBJ2-3	NA	TGTGCCAGCAGATACACAGGGGGCAGCACAGATACGCAGTATTTT	CASRYTGGSTDTQYF
NA	TRBV20-1	TRBJ1-3	NA	TGCAGTGCTAGAGGCGGAAACACCATATATTTT	CSARGGNTIYF
NA	TRBV28	TRBJ1-2	NA	TGTGCCAGCAGTTCCCCACCATTCGACACGCTGAACTATGGCTACACCTTC	CASSSPPFDTLNYGYTF
NA	TRBV7-9	TRBJ1-6	NA	TGTGCCAGCAGCTTAGCAGGGGTGTCACCCCTCCACTTT	CASSLAGVSPLHF
NA	TRBV6-2/TRBV6-3	TRBJ2-3	NA	TGTGCCAGCAGTTCCCGGGTAGCGGATACGCAGTATTTT	CASSSRVADTQYF
NA	TRBV28	TRBJ2-5	few	TGTGCCAGCAGTTTAAGTCCTTGGTCTAGCCGGGGGCAAGAGACCCAGTACTTC	CASSLSPWSSRGQETQYF
NA	TRBV9	TRBJ1-1	NA	TGTGCCAGCAGCCCAGGGGTCGGTACTGAAGCTTTCTTT	CASSPGVGTEAFF
NA	TRBV7-6	TRBJ1-5	NA	TGTGCCAGCAGCTTAGACGCAGGGCCTAGGCAGCCCCAGCATTTT	CASSLDAGPRQPQHF
NA	TRBV5-4	TRBJ1-2	NA	TGTGCCAGCAGCCTGAAAAGGACAGCTAACTATGGCTACACCTTC	CASSLKRTANYGYTF
TRBD1	TRBV5-5	TRBJ2-5	NA	TGTGCCAGCAGCCCGGGACAGTACCAAGAGACCCAGTACTTC	CASSPGQYQETQYF
NA	TRBV6-5	TRBJ2-1	few	TGTGCCAGCAGTTACCGTCCCGGGGATGCCTACAATGAGCAGTTCTTC	CASSYRPGDAYNEQFF
NA	TRBV28	TRBJ2-3	NA	TGTGCCAGCAGCCCCAGGGGAGGAGAGGATACGCAGTATTTT	CASSPRGGEDTQYF
TRBD1	TRBV7-2	TRBJ2-1	NA	TGTGCCAGCAGCGCCCAGACAGGGTTCAATGAGCAGTTCTTC	CASSAQTGFNEQFF
TRBD2	TRBV19	TRBJ2-5	NA	TGTGCCAGTAGTATAACTCTAGCGGGAGGTAGCGAGACCCAGTACTTC	CASSITLAGGSETQYF
NA	TRBV12-3/TRBV12-4	TRBJ1-4	once	TGTGCCAGCCTACGACACCTGAATGAAAAACTGTTTTTT	CASLRHLNEKLFF
TRBD2	TRBV7-9	TRBJ2-1	NA	TGTGCCAGCAGCTTAGGGGCGGGGACTAGCGTGAAGAATGAGCAGTTCTTC	CASSLGAGTSVKNEQFF